Sequencing of this TCR beta chain was carried out in a study of blood T cell repertoires in COVID-19. Study at large: The United States, Italy and Spain supplied acute and convalescent COVID-19 samples. T cells, B-cell-depleted T cells, or PBMCs supplied cDNA or gDNA.

Trimming stripped 9 bases from V and 4 bases from J, with 7 bases between. Germline V gene data show CDR1 as LGHDT and CDR2 as YNNKEL (reference sequence). The CDR3 totals 11 residues. Under the authors' procedure: Estimates of nucleated cell counts were drawn from the amplification of reference gene primers. TCRdb keeps only in-frame clones here, not all; method: immunoSEQ multiplex PCR. That table supplies the V and J calls and clone size; D and trimming were determined from the DNA. The sample has about 270,000 clones; approximately 81% are singletons. This clone occurred once. The sequenced sample consisted of peripheral blood. The receptor was derived from a woman aged 60-70 years with active or convalescent COVID-19. This chain uses TRBV3-1 (or the pseudogene TRBV3-2) with TRBJ1-3, with D hard to call. The CDR3 DNA reads as TGTGCCAGTCGAGTCGGAAACACCATATATTTT. This encodes CASRVGNTIYF.